Below are 20 T cell receptor beta chains sequenced from a single sample in a study of blood T cells in healthy people across ages. Primed by a sample-barcoded 5' primer and a J-beta primer mix, a second PCR proceeded for about 6 to 12 cycles. MiXCR, run by TCRdb on the 5' RACE reads, gives a single entry per CDR3 protein. The table shows 550,000 to 650,000 distinct CDR3 sequences, with about 30% occurring only once. Sequenced sample: blood. The receptors derive from a woman of 80 years or more in good health.

The sample holds many counts of this clonotype. This chain links TRBV24-1 with TRBJ2-1; D unresolved. Deletions cut 5 bases from V and 7 bases from J, with 5 bases between. CDR3 length: 11 amino acids. Germline loops: CDR1 KGHDR, CDR2 SFDVKD. The CDR3 protein is CATSARNEQFF. In DNA form, the CDR3 reads TGTGCCACCAGTGCAAGGAATGAGCAGTTCTTC.

The gene calls are TRBV20-1 and TRBJ2-7; TRBD1 is a possible D gene (5 bases). From germline, CDR1 is DFQATT and CDR2 SNEGSKA (reference sequence). CDR3 length: 12 residues. V lost 6 bases to trimming and J lost 4 bases, with 13 bases between them. As DNA, the CDR3 is TGCAGTGCCTCCCGACAGAGATACGAGCAGTACTTC. Amino acids: CSASRQRYEQYF.

Only a few counts were recorded for this clonotype. V and J are TRBV7-9 and TRBJ1-4; 8 bases align to TRBD1. The germline CDR1 and CDR2 sequences are SEHNR and FQNEAQ (reference sequence). The CDR3 loop spans 13 amino acids. The V segment lost 9 bases and the J segment 8 bases; nucleotides outside the gene matches: 8. This chain's CDR3 is CASPRTGTEKLFF. DNA for the CDR3: TGTGCCAGTCCGCGGACAGGGACGGAAAAACTGTTTTTT. The entire variable domain, with the rest obtained from reference TRBV7-9 and TRBJ1-4, is as follows: DTGVSQNPRHKITKRGQNVTFRCDPISEHNRLYWYRQTLGQGPEFLTYFQNEAQLEKSRLLSDRFSAERPKGSFSTLEIQRTEQGDSAMYLCASPRTGTEKLFFGSGTQLSVL.

This clonotype was found a few times. The chain recombines TRBV11-2 with TRBJ2-5; 9 nucleotides match TRBD2. Germline V gene sequence: CDR1 SGHAT, CDR2 FQNNGV. CDR3 length: 17 residues. V gave up 1 base and J gave up 2 bases; unmatched junction bases: 8. The CDR3 DNA reads as TGTGCCAGCAGCTTAGGATCCAGCGGGGGGCAGCAAGAGACCCAGTACTTC. Translation: CASSLGSSGGQQETQYF.

Note on this clonotype: Compared with germline, one end of the junction differs, possibly owing to a read error. The DNA of the CDR3 is TGTGTCAGCAGCCAAGGCCAGGGAAGTGGGCAGTTCTTC. It translates to CVSSQGQGSGQFF. The chain uses TRBV3-1 and TRBJ2-1, with a tentative D call TRBD1 (5 bases). Germline V gives CDR1 LGHDT, CDR2 YNNKEL (reference sequence). The CDR3 runs 13 residues.

This clonotype came up a few times. The rearrangement joins TRBV29-1 to TRBJ2-2, with 7 bases identical to TRBD1. The CDR3 runs 13 residues. The V segment lost 3 bases and the J segment 5 bases; nucleotides outside the gene matches: 3. The germline CDR1 and CDR2 sequences are SQVTM and ANQGSEA. The CDR3 region is CSVEGTVTGELFF. In nucleotides, the CDR3 is TGCAGCGTTGAGGGGACAGTTACCGGGGAGCTGTTTTTT.

This clonotype showed up just a few times. V is TRBV5-4 and J is TRBJ1-6; D is perhaps TRBD1 (5 bases). With 2 bases removed from V and 9 bases from J, the gap between germline ends came to 12 bases. The CDR3 is 14 residues long. Germline V gives CDR1 SGHNT, CDR2 YYREEE (reference sequence). CDR3 residues: CASSFGGGSSPLHF. The CDR3 nucleotides read TGTGCCAGCAGCTTCGGGGGAGGAAGTTCACCCCTCCACTTT.

The chain recombines TRBV19 with TRBJ2-7; D is uncertain. The germline V and J ends were trimmed by 4 bases and 0 bases, with 13 bases remaining between them. This CDR3 is 15 amino acids long. In germline, CDR1 is LNHDA, CDR2 SQIVND (reference sequence). CDR3 sequence: CASSKMGASSYEQYF. For the CDR3, the DNA is TGTGCCAGTAGTAAGATGGGTGCCAGCTCCTACGAGCAGTACTTC.

Remarks on this clonotype: A much more abundant neighbour one base away suggests this may be a read error. The chain couples TRBV7-2 to TRBJ2-3; D might be TRBD1 or TRBD2, each matching 5 bases. The CDR3 loop spans 14 amino acids. The V gene's germline CDR1 is SGHTA and CDR2 FQGNSA. The DNA of the CDR3 is TGTGCCAGCAGCCCCCGCAACGGGGCAGATACGCGGTATTTT. Residues: CASSPRNGADTRYF.

The J gene is TRBJ1-4, the V gene TRBV20-1; D remains ambiguous. This CDR3 has 13 residues. The germline CDR1 and CDR2 sequences are DFQATT and SNEGSKA (reference sequence). The V and J ends lost 5 bases and 10 bases respectively, with 17 bases between them. The DNA for the CDR3 is TGCAGTGCTTCATCCGCCAGACCCAGAAAACTGTTTTTT. This sequence encodes CSASSARPRKLFF.

The chain links TRBV15 to TRBJ2-3; D is uncertain. Germline CDR1 and CDR2: LNHNV and YYDKDF (reference sequence). Trimming cost V 0 bases and J 9 bases, with 7 bases left between them. CDR3 length: 12 residues. This CDR3 reads CATSRDARTQYF. CDR3 DNA sequence: TGTGCCACCAGCAGAGATGCGAGGACGCAGTATTTT.

As for this clonotype: The conserved phenylalanine or tryptophan is not found at the CDR3 terminus, so this likely reflects a read error. V is TRBV29-1 and J is TRBJ1-5; a possible D gene is TRBD1 (6 bases). This CDR3 has 12 amino acids. Germline V gene data show CDR1 as SQVTM and CDR2 as ANQGSEA. CDR3 nucleotide sequence: TGCGGCGCCGGACAGCCCAATCAGCCCCAGCATGTT. Encoded protein: CGAGQPNQPQHV.

This clonotype was counted ten times or more. V and J are TRBV20-1 and TRBJ2-5, with 8 bases lining up with TRBD2. Looked up from germline, CDR1 is DFQATT and CDR2 is SNEGSKA (reference sequence). The J segment lost 1 base and the V segment lost 3 bases, leaving 4 bases of the junction unmatched. This CDR3 comprises 14 residues. The CDR3 is CSARASGLQETQYF. The DNA of the CDR3 is TGCAGTGCTAGGGCTAGCGGGCTCCAAGAGACCCAGTACTTC.

This clonotype was observed at least ten times. The rearrangement links TRBV7-2 to TRBJ2-7, with 9 bases fitting TRBD2. There are 15 residues in the CDR3. Germline loops: CDR1 SGHTA, CDR2 FQGNSA. After removal of 1 base from V and 5 bases from J, the junction contained 6 bases not matched to a gene. The chain's CDR3 is CASSLEGRGGHEQYF. The CDR3, as DNA: TGTGCCAGCAGCTTAGAAGGGCGGGGGGGCCACGAGCAGTACTTC.

The chain couples TRBV27 to TRBJ1-1; 8 bases agree with TRBD1. The CDR3 length is 15 residues. Germline V lookup: CDR1 MNHEY, CDR2 SMNVEV (reference sequence). J gave up 0 bases and V 7 bases, and 7 bases lay outside the gene matches. The CDR3 DNA sequence: TGTGCCAGCACCCCACACAGGGGGATGAACACTGAAGCTTTCTTT. This gives the protein CASTPHRGMNTEAFF.

The genes are TRBV28 and TRBJ1-5, with 9 nucleotides matching TRBD1. CDR1 is MDHEN and CDR2 is SYDVKM in the germline V gene. V shed 7 bases and J 4 bases; nucleotides not matched to a gene: 11. The CDR3 runs to 16 residues. The CDR3 region has the DNA TGTGCCAGCAAACGACAGGGGGGAATGGGAAATCAGCCCCAGCATTTT. Translated: CASKRQGGMGNQPQHF.

In this sample, this clonotype turned up many times. The CDR3 loop is CSAEPYSGGETQYF. The CDR3 nucleotides read TGCAGTGCCGAGCCGTACTCGGGGGGAGAGACCCAGTACTTC. The chain uses TRBV20-1 and TRBJ2-5; 7 bases align to TRBD2. The CDR3 length is 14 residues. CDR1 is DFQATT, CDR2 SNEGSKA, per germline (reference sequence). After removal of 6 bases from V and 4 bases from J, the junction contained 11 bases not matched to a gene.

The chain employs TRBV12-3 or TRBV12-4 and TRBJ2-1; D remains unclear. The CDR3 runs to 14 residues. Trimming removed 4 bases from V and 5 bases from J, with 12 bases in between. The CDR3 bases are TGTGCCAGCAGTTGGGATTCGATCCACAATGAGCAGTTCTTC. As protein: CASSWDSIHNEQFF.

The chain recombines TRBV20-1 with TRBJ2-7; D is ambiguous. V was pared by 3 bases and J by 0 bases, with 6 bases between. This CDR3 comprises 12 residues. From germline, CDR1 is DFQATT and CDR2 SNEGSKA (reference sequence). Here the CDR3 DNA reads TGCAGTGCTAGTGGGAACTCCTACGAGCAGTACTTC. Translation gives CSASGNSYEQYF.

The chain carries TRBV30 and TRBJ2-3; 9 bases map to TRBD1. V dropped 0 bases and J dropped 8; count of bases not matched to a gene: 3. The CDR3 spans 13 residues. Germline CDR1 is GTSNPN and CDR2 is SVGIG (reference sequence). In DNA, the CDR3 is TGTGCCTGGAGTGTACAGGGGGCCGGTACGCAGTATTTT. Translated, it gives CAWSVQGAGTQYF.